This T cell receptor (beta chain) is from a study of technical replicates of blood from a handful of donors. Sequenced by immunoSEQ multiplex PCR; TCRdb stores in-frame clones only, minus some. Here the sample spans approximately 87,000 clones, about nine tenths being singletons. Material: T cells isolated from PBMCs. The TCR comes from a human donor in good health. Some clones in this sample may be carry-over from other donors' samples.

The CDR3 DNA is TGTGCCTGGAGTCTGGGGGGGATGGCTGAAGCTTTCTTT. Protein sequence: CAWSLGGMAEAFF. The rearrangement uses TRBV30 and TRBJ1-1, with D possibly matching TRBD1 (5 bases). This CDR3 has 13 residues. In germline, CDR1 is GTSNPN, CDR2 SVGIG (reference sequence). V was pared by 2 bases and J by 6 bases, with 13 bases between.